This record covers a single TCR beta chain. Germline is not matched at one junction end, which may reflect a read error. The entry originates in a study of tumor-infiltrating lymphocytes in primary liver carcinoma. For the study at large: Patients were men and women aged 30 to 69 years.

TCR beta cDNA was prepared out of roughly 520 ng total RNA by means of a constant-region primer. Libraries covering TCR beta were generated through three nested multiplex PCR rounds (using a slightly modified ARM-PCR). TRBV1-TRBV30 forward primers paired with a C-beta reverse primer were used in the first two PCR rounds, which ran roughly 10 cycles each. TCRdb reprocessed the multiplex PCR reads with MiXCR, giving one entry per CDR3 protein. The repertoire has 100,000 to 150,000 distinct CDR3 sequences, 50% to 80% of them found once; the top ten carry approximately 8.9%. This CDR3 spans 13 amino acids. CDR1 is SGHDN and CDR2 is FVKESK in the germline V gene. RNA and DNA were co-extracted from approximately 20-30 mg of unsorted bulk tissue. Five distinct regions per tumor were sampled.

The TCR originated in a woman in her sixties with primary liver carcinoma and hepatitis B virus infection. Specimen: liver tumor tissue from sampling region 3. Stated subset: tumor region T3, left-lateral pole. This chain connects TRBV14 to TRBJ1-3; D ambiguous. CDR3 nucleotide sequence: TGTGCCGGCAGCCAAGATCGGGGAAGCACCATATATTTT. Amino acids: CAGSQDRGSTIYF.